The next 20 T cell receptor beta chains were all read from a single sample in a study of regulatory T cells in long-lasting Graves disease. Investigators prepared the TCR beta libraries by applying iRepertoire HTBI primers and Arm-PCR of CDR3 regions. MiXCR, run by TCRdb on the multiplex PCR reads, gives a single entry per CDR3 protein. The sample holds 500,000 to 700,000 distinct CDR3 sequences, roughly 15% seen once. The sample's time point: newly diagnosed GD, antithyroid drugs for less than 3 months. There was RNA extracted from PBMCs, and the TCR library was made from it. A further study also used this sample, focusing on T cells in Graves' hyperthyroidism and ophthalmopathy.

Sequencing used peripheral blood mononuclear cells (PBMCs), obtained at new diagnosis, from a patient treated with antithyroid drugs. The receptors were sampled from a woman in her twenties or thirties with Graves disease.

This clonotype was picked up many times. This sequence joins TRBV6-1 and TRBJ2-5, with 10 bases fitting TRBD2. V lost 6 bases, J lost 4 bases, and 11 bases stayed unmatched. The CDR3 has 16 amino acids. CDR1 is MNHNS, CDR2 SASEGT, per germline. As DNA, the CDR3 is TGTGCCAGCAGAAAGTTGTCTAGCGGGAGCAGAGAGACCCAGTACTTC. The encoded protein is CASRKLSSGSRETQYF.

This clonotype was observed a handful of times. Its ends do not fully match the called genes, so a read error is possible. The chain employs TRBV30 and TRBJ2-7; D perhaps matches TRBD1 (6 bases). The length of the CDR3 is 12 residues. Germline assignment: CDR1 GTSNPN and CDR2 SVGIG (reference sequence). The CDR3 DNA sequence: TGTGCCTGTACAGGGCCCTCCCACGAGCAGTACTTC. Translated, it gives CACTGPSHEQYF.

This clonotype occurred a few times. J is TRBJ1-3 and V is TRBV7-8; no reliable D call. Germline V CDR1 and CDR2: SGHVS, FQNEAQ. V lost 0 bases to trimming and J lost 0 bases, with 9 bases between them. The CDR3 length is 16 residues. CDR3 amino acids: CASSLAGRASGNTIYF. The CDR3 nucleotides are TGTGCCAGCAGCTTAGCGGGGAGAGCCTCTGGAAACACCATATATTTT.

This chain connects TRBV12-3 or TRBV12-4 to TRBJ2-3; D is possibly TRBD1 (5 bases). The CDR3 loop spans 17 amino acids. V lost 0 bases and J lost 1, with 14 bases in between. CDR3 region: CASSLAQRGTGTDTQYF. The CDR3 nucleotides read TGTGCCAGCAGTTTAGCGCAAAGGGGAACTGGCACAGATACGCAGTATTTT.

The chain recombines TRBV5-1 with TRBJ2-3; D possibly corresponds to TRBD1 (5 bases). The CDR3 loop spans 13 amino acids. CDR1 and CDR2 (germline): SGHRS, YFSETQ. V lost 3 bases and J 2 bases, leaving 7 bases between the germline ends. CDR3 in DNA: TGCGCCAGCAGCTGGGGCCACACAGATACGCAGTATTTT. It is translated as CASSWGHTDTQYF.

The rearrangement uses TRBV9 and TRBJ2-3; D is ambiguous. Trimming took 0 bases from V and 2 from J, leaving 10 bases between them. Germline CDR1 reads SGDLS; CDR2 reads YYNGEE. The CDR3 loop spans 15 amino acids. CDR3 in DNA: TGTGCCAGCAGCGTAGCCCTTCAATCCACAGATACGCAGTATTTT. It specifies CASSVALQSTDTQYF. The full variable domain, rest sourced from reference TRBV9 and TRBJ2-3, is DSGVTQTPKHLITATGQRVTLRCSPRSGDLSVYWYQQSLDQGLQFLIQYYNGEERAKGNILERFSAQQFPDLHSELNLSSLELGDSALYFCASSVALQSTDTQYFGPGTRLTVL.

V and J are TRBV4-1 and TRBJ1-5, with D unclear. The V end was cut by 0 bases, the J end by 6 bases, with 18 bases between. Germline values: CDR1 MGHRA, CDR2 YSYEKL. CDR3 length: 17 amino acids. This CDR3 is CASSQDLSGQSSQPQHF. The DNA of the CDR3 is TGCGCCAGCAGCCAAGATTTAAGCGGCCAGTCAAGTCAGCCCCAGCATTTT.

This clonotype was seen at least ten times. This rearrangement joins TRBV7-2 to TRBJ2-5; D possibly corresponds to TRBD1 (6 bases). The CDR3 is made up of 14 amino acids. The germline CDR1 and CDR2 sequences are SGHTA and FQGNSA. Trimming took off 3 bases at V and 5 bases at J, with 13 bases between the two ends. CDR3 bases: TGTGCCAGCAGCTTCGGACAGACGACGGAGACCCAGTACTTC. This translates into CASSFGQTTETQYF.

Ten or more counts support this clonotype. J is TRBJ1-2 and V is TRBV12-3 or TRBV12-4; 8 bases are a match to TRBD1. The CDR3 covers 14 residues. V was clipped by 5 bases and J by 2 bases; unmatched bases: 4. The CDR3: CASSQSGGNYGYTF. CDR3 DNA sequence: TGTGCCAGCAGTCAATCAGGGGGCAACTATGGCTACACCTTC.

In this sample, this clonotype turned up many times. The V call is TRBV7-9, the J call TRBJ2-2; D remains ambiguous. The CDR3 runs to 16 residues. Germline V lookup: CDR1 SEHNR, CDR2 FQNEAQ (reference sequence). Trimming removed 3 bases at V and 6 bases at J, with 17 bases between. The CDR3 spells CASSFYQAKVSGELFF. For the CDR3, the DNA is TGTGCCAGCAGCTTTTACCAGGCTAAGGTCTCCGGGGAGCTGTTTTTT.

The chain couples TRBV3-1 to TRBJ2-1; tentatively, D is TRBD2 (5 bases). The CDR3 extends over 15 amino acids. V lost 1 base to trimming and J lost 1 base, with 8 bases between them. Germline CDR1 is LGHDT and CDR2 is YNNKEL (reference sequence). The CDR3 reads CASSQVGSSYNEQFF. CDR3 in DNA: TGTGCCAGCAGCCAAGTTGGGAGTTCCTACAATGAGCAGTTCTTC.

This clonotype came up many times. The chain has TRBV6-5 and TRBJ2-4; tentative D call: TRBD1 (6 bases). The V end lost 4 bases, the J end lost 5 bases, and 15 bases lay between the germline ends. Per germline, CDR1 MNHEY and CDR2 SVGAGI. The CDR3 sequence is 15 residues long. CDR3 sequence (DNA): TGTGCCAGCAGTTTCGTCAGGGGTGATGAAAACATTCAGTACTTC. This translates into CASSFVRGDENIQYF.

This clonotype showed up many times. This chain uses TRBV6-1 with TRBJ2-7; D possibly corresponds to TRBD2 (6 bases). Germline lookup yields CDR1 MNHNS and CDR2 SASEGT. The CDR3 totals 15 residues. V was cut by 5 bases and J by 0 bases, with 14 bases left in between. DNA for the CDR3: TGTGCCAGCAGTACCCCGGAGGGCCACTCCTACGAGCAGTACTTC. Its translation: CASSTPEGHSYEQYF.

This clonotype has only a few counts. The chain uses TRBV6-5 and TRBJ1-1; TRBD1 agrees at 7 bases. J lost 0 bases, V lost 0 bases, and 19 bases had no gene match. The CDR3 has 21 residues. Looked up from germline, CDR1 is MNHEY and CDR2 is SVGAGI. CDR3 sequence (DNA): TGTGCCAGCAGTTACTCAGAATCGGCCGGACAGGTCCCTTTCATGAACACTGAAGCTTTCTTT. Translated: CASSYSESAGQVPFMNTEAFF.

J is TRBJ2-7 and V is TRBV29-1; D is ambiguous. Germline CDR1 reads SQVTM; CDR2 reads ANQGSEA. The V gene lost 4 bases and the J gene lost 2 bases, with 15 bases spanning the gap. The CDR3 contains 14 residues. The CDR3 DNA reads as TGCAGCGTTGGTGACCGCAACAATCCCTACGAGCAGTACTTC. Its protein is CSVGDRNNPYEQYF.

V gene TRBV24-1 combines with J gene TRBJ2-3; 9 bases are a match to TRBD2. This CDR3 is 17 amino acids long. The V and J ends lost 4 bases and 6 bases, in that order; junction bases with no gene match: 13. In germline, CDR1 is KGHDR, CDR2 SFDVKD. The CDR3 here is CATSDPKIAGDRDTQYF. The CDR3 DNA sequence: TGTGCCACCAGTGACCCGAAGATAGCGGGAGATCGGGATACGCAGTATTTT.

The gene calls are TRBV2 and TRBJ2-2; D uncertain. Germline V gene data show CDR1 as SNHLY and CDR2 as FYNNEI. CDR3 length: 15 amino acids. The V and J ends lost 2 bases and 5 bases respectively, with 12 bases between them. This CDR3 reads CASSERVGKTGELFF. The CDR3 region has the DNA TGTGCCAGCAGTGAAAGGGTCGGAAAAACCGGGGAGCTGTTTTTT.

This clonotype came up many times. V gene TRBV20-1 combines with J gene TRBJ2-7, with a possible D match to TRBD2 (6 bases). V was trimmed by 0 bases and J by 3 bases, leaving 15 bases between them. The germline V gene has CDR1 DFQATT and CDR2 SNEGSKA (reference sequence). The CDR3 sequence is 15 residues long. This CDR3 is CSARDDQWGLYEQYF. CDR3 bases: TGCAGTGCTAGAGACGACCAGTGGGGACTCTACGAGCAGTACTTC.

This clonotype was seen at least ten times. The chain recombines TRBV12-3 or TRBV12-4 with TRBJ2-1; 13 bases match TRBD2. The CDR3 extends over 14 amino acids. Trimming took 6 bases from V and 10 from J; bases not matched to a gene: 6. The CDR3 region is CASRGGLAGREQFF. CDR3 DNA: TGTGCCAGCAGAGGGGGACTAGCGGGACGGGAGCAGTTCTTC.

This clonotype was detected a few times. This CDR3 is CSAPSGSSYEQYF. Written as DNA, the CDR3 is TGCAGTGCTCCAAGCGGGAGCTCCTACGAGCAGTACTTC. The chain is built from TRBV20-1 and TRBJ2-7; 8 bases fit TRBD2. V was clipped by 5 bases and J by 0 bases; unmatched bases: 3. The CDR3 contains 13 residues. The germline V gene has CDR1 DFQATT and CDR2 SNEGSKA (reference sequence).